One sample yielded the 9 T cell receptor beta chains listed below, sequenced in a study of T cells in Graves' hyperthyroidism and ophthalmopathy. The CDR3 regions of TCR beta were amplified from RNA transcripts. HTBI primers were employed in a first-round RT-PCR of the TCR CDR3. TCRdb called the multiplex PCR reads again in MiXCR, with one record for every CDR3 protein. The sample lists 650,000 to 850,000 distinct CDR3 sequences, around a sixth seen once, with approximately 15% in the top ten. Input material: blood. The receptors derive from a woman between 45 and 65 years old with Graves' hyperthyroidism that later progressed to Graves' ophthalmopathy.

This clonotype was counted ten times or more. The chain has TRBV19 and TRBJ2-5; D not certain. CDR1 and CDR2 from the germline V gene are LNHDA and SQIVND (reference sequence). V lost 0 bases, J lost 4 bases, and 9 bases lay in between. This CDR3 is 14 amino acids long. The CDR3 spells CASSIDVGRETQYF. CDR3 DNA: TGTGCCAGTAGTATAGACGTTGGCAGAGAGACCCAGTACTTC.

In this sample, this clonotype turned up many times. This rearrangement joins TRBV7-9 to TRBJ2-1; 8 bases line up with TRBD2. There are 14 residues in the CDR3. Germline assignment: CDR1 SEHNR and CDR2 FQNEAQ (reference sequence). The junction had 3 bases not matched to a gene; V was cut back by 5 bases and J by 3 bases. CDR3 in DNA: TGTGCCAGCAGCCCCGGGACTAGCTACAATGAGCAGTTCTTC. This gives the protein CASSPGTSYNEQFF.

This clonotype was recorded at least ten times. The V and J genes are TRBV7-6 and TRBJ1-1, with no clear D. Germline V gene sequence: CDR1 SGHVS, CDR2 FNYEAQ. The CDR3 sequence is 12 residues long. The V end lost 2 bases, the J end lost 9 bases, and 10 bases lay between the germline ends. In DNA, the CDR3 is TGTGCCAGCAGCTTACGGCACGGCAAAGCTTTCTTT. It codes for CASSLRHGKAFF.

This clonotype has at least ten counts. The chain is built from TRBV3-1 and TRBJ1-1, with D tentatively TRBD1 (5 bases). CDR1 is LGHDT and CDR2 is YNNKEL in the germline V gene (reference sequence). V dropped 8 bases and J dropped 5 bases, with 12 bases sitting between them. The CDR3 has 12 residues. CDR3 amino acids: CASQDGGTEAFF. The CDR3 DNA follows: TGTGCCAGCCAGGACGGGGGGACTGAAGCTTTCTTT.

This clonotype was detected a few times. The chain uses TRBV24-1 and TRBJ1-6; D possibly corresponds to TRBD1 (5 bases). Germline loops: CDR1 KGHDR, CDR2 SFDVKD. The V end was cut by 3 bases, the J end by 12 bases, with 11 bases between. CDR3 length: 13 amino acids. This chain's CDR3 is CATSDPGRRPLHF. The CDR3 DNA is TGTGCCACCAGTGATCCGGGACGTCGACCCCTCCACTTT.

The chain has TRBV25-1 and TRBJ1-5, with D tentatively TRBD1 (6 bases). V lost 0 bases and J lost 5, with 17 bases in between. Germline CDR1 reads MGHDK; CDR2 reads SYGVNS. The CDR3 has 17 amino acids. This CDR3 reads CASSEYTTGMTYQPQHF. CDR3 nucleotides: TGTGCCAGCAGTGAATATACCACAGGGATGACTTATCAGCCCCAGCATTTT. The variable domain in full, with the rest retrieved from reference TRBV25-1 and TRBJ1-5, is EADIYQTPRYLVIGTGKKITLECSQTMGHDKMYWYQQDPGMELHLIHYSYGVNSTEKGDLSSESTVSRIRTEHFPLTLESARPSHTSQYLCASSEYTTGMTYQPQHFGDGTRLSIL.

In this sample, this clonotype turned up a few times. This sequence joins TRBV29-1 and TRBJ1-1; maybe TRBD1 (5 bases). The V end lost 0 bases, the J end lost 0 bases, and 14 bases lay between the germline ends. The length of the CDR3 is 16 residues. Germline V gene sequence: CDR1 SQVTM, CDR2 ANQGSEA. The CDR3, as DNA: TGCAGCGTTGAAGACCCCAGCCCCAGGGTGAACACTGAAGCTTTCTTT. Its protein is CSVEDPSPRVNTEAFF.

This clonotype occurred many times. The chain links TRBV6-1 to TRBJ2-4; 9 bases fit TRBD1. The CDR3 covers 17 residues. From germline, CDR1 is MNHNS and CDR2 SASEGT. V shed 5 bases, J shed 6 bases, and the junction held 14 bases outside the gene matches. The CDR3 sequence is CASSYAPTGGRRNIQYF. DNA of the CDR3: TGTGCCAGCAGTTACGCCCCGACAGGGGGACGGAGAAACATTCAGTACTTC.

This clonotype was detected ten times or more. This chain links TRBV5-1 with TRBJ1-6; 7 positions match TRBD1. CDR3 size: 15 residues. V was pared by 3 bases and J by 10 bases, with 10 bases of the junction left unmatched. CDR1 is SGHRS, CDR2 YFSETQ, per germline. CDR3 in amino acids: CASSWTGNRGSPLHF. CDR3 in DNA: TGCGCCAGCAGCTGGACAGGCAATAGAGGCTCACCCCTCCACTTT.